This T cell receptor beta chain was sequenced during a study of shared clonotypes between healthy human individuals. Assay used: immunoSEQ multiplex PCR; TCRdb lists only in-frame clones, some missing. The data contain about 450,000 clones, 65% to 80% of them singletons. This clone was seen a handful of times. With 4 bases removed from V and 1 base from J, the gap between germline ends came to 5 bases. Germline values: CDR1 SGHRS, CDR2 YFSETQ. This CDR3 contains 12 residues. This TCR came from a woman between 40 and 55 years old in good health. Some clones in this sample may be carry-over from other donors' samples. This rearrangement joins TRBV5-1 to TRBJ2-5; D is undetermined. Input material: PBMCs. The CDR3: CASSTAQETQYF. The CDR3 DNA follows: TGCGCCAGCAGCACCGCCCAAGAGACCCAGTACTTC.